This TCR beta chain was obtained from a study of beta chain features in type 1 diabetes. Study context: Cell yields, gender and age were comparable in patients and healthy donors. Study-level results: Within each of all four CD4+ subsets, Type 1 diabetes patients had TCRB CDR3s that were moderately but significantly shorter. For patients, the naive, central memory and Treg TCRB repertoires appeared more alike than for healthy donors.

This clone appeared a few times. Its antigen is undetermined. The study reverse transcribed the entire isolated RNA, so it sequenced expressed TCRB transcripts. The repertoire was sequenced with immunoSEQ multiplex PCR; TCRdb's copy has only in-frame clones and lacks some. The sample records 500,000 to 850,000 clones, around 15% being singletons. CD4+ naive, central memory, regulatory and stem cell-like memory cells were sorted via CD45RO/CCR7/CD25/CD127/CD95/CD27. In germline, CDR1 is SGHTA, CDR2 FQGNSA. Germline trimming cut 6 bases from V and 5 bases from J; bases unmatched to any gene: 9. The length of the CDR3 is 15 residues.

The material sequenced was naive CD4+ T cells from blood. The chain employs TRBV7-2 and TRBJ2-1, with 8 bases that match TRBD1. This TCR was sampled from a man aged 18 to 29 with type 1 diabetes. The CDR3 loop is CASSPGGQGHNEQFF. The CDR3 coding sequence is TGTGCCAGCAGTCCCGGAGGACAGGGTCACAATGAGCAGTTCTTC.